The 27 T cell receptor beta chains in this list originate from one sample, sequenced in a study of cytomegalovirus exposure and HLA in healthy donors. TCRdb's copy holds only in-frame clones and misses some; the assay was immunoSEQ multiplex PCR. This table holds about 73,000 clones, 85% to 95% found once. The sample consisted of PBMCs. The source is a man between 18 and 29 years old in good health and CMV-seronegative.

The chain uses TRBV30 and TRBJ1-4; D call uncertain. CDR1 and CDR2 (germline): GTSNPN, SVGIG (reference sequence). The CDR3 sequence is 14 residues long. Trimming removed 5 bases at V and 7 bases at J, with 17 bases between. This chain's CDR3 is CAWQEAGGSEKLFF. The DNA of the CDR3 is TGTGCCTGGCAAGAGGCGGGTGGAAGTGAAAAACTGTTTTTT. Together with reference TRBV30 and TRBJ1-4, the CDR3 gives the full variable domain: SQTIHQWPATLVQPVGSPLSLECTVEGTSNPNLYWYRQAAGRGLQLLFYSVGIGQISSEVPQNLSASRPQDRQFILSSKKLLLSDSGFYLCAWQEAGGSEKLFFGSGTQLSVL.

In nucleotides, the CDR3 is TGTGCCACCGCCATATCAAGGGGGGGGCGTGAAAAACTGTTTTTT. Its translation is CATAISRGGREKLFF. The chain carries TRBV28 and TRBJ1-4; the D gene is possibly TRBD1 (6 bases). This CDR3 region has 15 residues. The ends were cut back, 10 bases at V and 7 bases at J, with 22 bases in the middle. CDR1 MDHEN and CDR2 SYDVKM come from the germline V gene.

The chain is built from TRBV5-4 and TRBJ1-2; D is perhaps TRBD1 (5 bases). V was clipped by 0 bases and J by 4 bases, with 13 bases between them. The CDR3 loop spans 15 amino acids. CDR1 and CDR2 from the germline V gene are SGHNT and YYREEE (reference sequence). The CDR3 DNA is TGTGCCAGCAGCTTGGAACCAGGGACTATCTATGGCTACACCTTC. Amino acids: CASSLEPGTIYGYTF. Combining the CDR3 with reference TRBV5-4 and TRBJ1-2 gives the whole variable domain ETGVTQSPTHLIKTRGQQVTLRCSSQSGHNTVSWYQQALGQGPQFIFQYYREEENGRGNFPPRFSGLQFPNYSSELNVNALELDDSALYLCASSLEPGTIYGYTFGSGTRLTVV.

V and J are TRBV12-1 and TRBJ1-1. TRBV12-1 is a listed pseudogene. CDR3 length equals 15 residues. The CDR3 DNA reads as TGTGCCAGCAGCGGGGGGACGGAGTTGAACACTGAAGCTTTCTTT. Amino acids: CASSGGTELNTEAFF.

The CDR3 loop reads CAWSSGSPNEQFF. As DNA, the CDR3 is TGTGCCTGGAGTTCAGGGTCGCCCAATGAGCAGTTCTTC. The chain joins TRBV30 to TRBJ2-1; TRBD1 is a possible D gene (5 bases). CDR3 length: 13 amino acids. CDR1 and CDR2 (germline): GTSNPN, SVGIG (reference sequence). V was clipped by 2 bases and J by 6 bases, with 11 bases between them. The variable domain in full, with the rest retrieved from reference TRBV30 and TRBJ2-1, is SQTIHQWPATLVQPVGSPLSLECTVEGTSNPNLYWYRQAAGRGLQLLFYSVGIGQISSEVPQNLSASRPQDRQFILSSKKLLLSDSGFYLCAWSSGSPNEQFFGPGTRLTVL.

CDR3 in DNA: TGTGCCAGCCAGAGGGTCGCCGGAGATTCACCCCTCCACTTT. Amino acids: CASQRVAGDSPLHF. The chain uses TRBV7-9 and TRBJ1-6; D gene ambiguous. This CDR3 has 14 residues. Germline CDR1 SEHNR, CDR2 FQNEAQ (reference sequence). V dropped 8 bases and J dropped 8 bases, with 16 bases sitting between them.

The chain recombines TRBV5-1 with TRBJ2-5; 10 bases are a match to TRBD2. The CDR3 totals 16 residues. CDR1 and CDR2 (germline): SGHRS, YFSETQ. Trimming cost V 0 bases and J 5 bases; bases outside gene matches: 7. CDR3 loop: CASSLGLATSGETQYF. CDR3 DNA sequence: TGCGCCAGCAGCTTGGGACTAGCGACTAGCGGGGAGACCCAGTACTTC.

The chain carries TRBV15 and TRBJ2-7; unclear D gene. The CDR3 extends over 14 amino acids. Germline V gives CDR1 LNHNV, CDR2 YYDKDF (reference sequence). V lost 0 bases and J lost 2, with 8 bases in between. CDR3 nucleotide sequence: TGTGCCACCAGCAGAGACAGATCCCCCTACGAGCAGTACTTC. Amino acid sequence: CATSRDRSPYEQYF.

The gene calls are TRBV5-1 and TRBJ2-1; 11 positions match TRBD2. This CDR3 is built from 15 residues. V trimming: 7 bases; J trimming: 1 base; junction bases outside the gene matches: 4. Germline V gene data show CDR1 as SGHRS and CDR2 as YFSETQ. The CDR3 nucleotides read TGCGCCAGCCGAACTAGCGGGGGATCCTACAATGAGCAGTTCTTC. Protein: CASRTSGGSYNEQFF.

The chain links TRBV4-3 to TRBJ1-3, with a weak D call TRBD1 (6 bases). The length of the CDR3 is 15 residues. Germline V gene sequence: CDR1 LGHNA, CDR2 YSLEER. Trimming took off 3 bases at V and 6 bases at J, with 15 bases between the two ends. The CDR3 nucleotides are TGCGCCAGCAGCCACGACTGGACAGACCAAAACACCATATATTTT. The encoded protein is CASSHDWTDQNTIYF.

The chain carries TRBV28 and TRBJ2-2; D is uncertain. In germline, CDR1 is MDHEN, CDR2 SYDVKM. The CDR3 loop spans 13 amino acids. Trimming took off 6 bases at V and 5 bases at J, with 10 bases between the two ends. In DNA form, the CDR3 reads TGTGCCAGCAGACCTTCAGGAACCGGGGAGCTGTTTTTT. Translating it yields CASRPSGTGELFF. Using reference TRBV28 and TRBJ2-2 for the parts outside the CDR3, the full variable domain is DVKVTQSSRYLVKRTGEKVFLECVQDMDHENMFWYRQDPGLGLRLIYFSYDVKMKEKGDIPEGYSVSREKKERFSLILESASTNQTSMYLCASRPSGTGELFFGEGSRLTVL.

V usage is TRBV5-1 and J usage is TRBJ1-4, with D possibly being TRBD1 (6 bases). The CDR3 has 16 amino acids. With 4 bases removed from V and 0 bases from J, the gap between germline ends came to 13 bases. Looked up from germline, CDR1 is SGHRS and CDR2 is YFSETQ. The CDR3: CASSGAGTTTNEKLFF. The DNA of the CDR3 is TGCGCCAGCAGCGGAGCCGGGACAACAACTAATGAAAAACTGTTTTTT.

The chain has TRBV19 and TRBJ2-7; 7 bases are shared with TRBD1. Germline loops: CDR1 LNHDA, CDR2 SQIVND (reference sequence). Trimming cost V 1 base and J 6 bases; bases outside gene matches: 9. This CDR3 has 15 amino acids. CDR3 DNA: TGTGCCAGTAGTATAGTCCCGACAGGGACCTTCGAGCAGTACTTC. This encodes CASSIVPTGTFEQYF.

CDR3 loop: CASSTSEPLNNYGYTF. As DNA, the CDR3 is TGTGCCAGCAGTACCAGCGAACCACTGAATAACTATGGCTACACCTTC. The chain has TRBV27 and TRBJ1-2; D uncertain. V lost 5 bases to trimming and J lost 1 base, with 17 bases between them. The CDR3 totals 16 residues. The germline CDR1 and CDR2 sequences are MNHEY and SMNVEV (reference sequence).

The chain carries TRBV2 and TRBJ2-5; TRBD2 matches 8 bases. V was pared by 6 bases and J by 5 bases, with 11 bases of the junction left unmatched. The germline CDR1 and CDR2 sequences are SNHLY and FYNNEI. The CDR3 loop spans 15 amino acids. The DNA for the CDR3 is TGTGCCAGCAGGGCGGAGGCGGGGGGCGGGGAGACCCAGTACTTC. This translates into CASRAEAGGGETQYF.

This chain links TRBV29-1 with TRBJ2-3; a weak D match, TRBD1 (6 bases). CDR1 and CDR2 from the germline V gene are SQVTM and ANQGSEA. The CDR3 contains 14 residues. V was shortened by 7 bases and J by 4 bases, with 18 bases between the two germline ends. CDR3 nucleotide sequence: TGCAGCGCCACATCAGGGGCCTTTTCAGATACGCAGTATTTT. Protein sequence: CSATSGAFSDTQYF.

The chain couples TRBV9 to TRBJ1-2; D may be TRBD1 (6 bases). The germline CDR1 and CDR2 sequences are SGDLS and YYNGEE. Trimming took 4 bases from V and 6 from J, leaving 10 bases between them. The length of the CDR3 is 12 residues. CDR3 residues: CASSTRDNGYTF. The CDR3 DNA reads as TGTGCCAGCAGCACCAGGGACAATGGCTACACCTTC.

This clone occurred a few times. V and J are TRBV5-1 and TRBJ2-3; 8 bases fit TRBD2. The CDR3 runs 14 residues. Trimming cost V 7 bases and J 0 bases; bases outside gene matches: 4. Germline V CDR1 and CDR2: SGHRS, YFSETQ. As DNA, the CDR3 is TGCGCCAGCTCGGGGGGGGTTAGCACAGATACGCAGTATTTT. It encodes CASSGGVSTDTQYF. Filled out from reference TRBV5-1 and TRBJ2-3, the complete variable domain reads KAGVTQTPRYLIKTRGQQVTLSCSPISGHRSVSWYQQTPGQGLQFLFEYFSETQRNKGNFPGRFSGRQFSNSRSEMNVSTLELGDSALYLCASSGGVSTDTQYFGPGTRLTVL.

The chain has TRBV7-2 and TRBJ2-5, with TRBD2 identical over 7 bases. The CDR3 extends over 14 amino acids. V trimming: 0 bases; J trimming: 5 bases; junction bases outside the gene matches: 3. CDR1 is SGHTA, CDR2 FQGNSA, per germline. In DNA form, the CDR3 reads TGTGCCAGCAGCTTAGCGGGGGGGGTGGAGACCCAGTACTTC. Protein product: CASSLAGGVETQYF.

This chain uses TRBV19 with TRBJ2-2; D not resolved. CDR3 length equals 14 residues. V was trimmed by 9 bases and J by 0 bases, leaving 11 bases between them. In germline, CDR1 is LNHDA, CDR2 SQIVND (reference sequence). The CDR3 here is CASQIGTNTGELFF. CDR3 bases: TGTGCCAGCCAAATTGGCACGAACACCGGGGAGCTGTTTTTT.

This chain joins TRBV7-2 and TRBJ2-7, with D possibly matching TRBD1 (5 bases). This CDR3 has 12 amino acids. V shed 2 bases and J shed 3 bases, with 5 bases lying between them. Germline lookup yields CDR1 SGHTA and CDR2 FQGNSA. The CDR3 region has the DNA TGTGCCAGCAGCTTACAGGGCTACGAGCAGTACTTC. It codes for CASSLQGYEQYF.

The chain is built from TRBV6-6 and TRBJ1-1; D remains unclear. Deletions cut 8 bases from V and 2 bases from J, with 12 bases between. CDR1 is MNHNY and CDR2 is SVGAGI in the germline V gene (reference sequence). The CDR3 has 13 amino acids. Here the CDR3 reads CASVIDINTEAFF. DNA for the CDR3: TGTGCCAGCGTTATCGACATAAACACTGAAGCTTTCTTT.

CDR3 residues: CASSLIAGGYQETQYF. The CDR3 region has the DNA TGTGCCAGCAGCTTGATTGCGGGCGGGTACCAAGAGACCCAGTACTTC. The V and J genes are TRBV5-6 and TRBJ2-5, with D possibly being TRBD2 (5 bases). The CDR3 contains 16 residues. The V end lost 1 base, the J end lost 0 bases, and 13 bases lay between the germline ends. CDR1 and CDR2 (germline): SGHDT, YYEEEE.

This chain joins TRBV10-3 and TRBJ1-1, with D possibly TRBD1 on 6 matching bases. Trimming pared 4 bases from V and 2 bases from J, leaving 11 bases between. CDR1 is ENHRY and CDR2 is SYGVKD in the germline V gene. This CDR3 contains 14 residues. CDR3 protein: CAISGNRDNTEAFF. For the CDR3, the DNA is TGTGCCATCAGTGGGAACAGGGATAACACTGAAGCTTTCTTT.

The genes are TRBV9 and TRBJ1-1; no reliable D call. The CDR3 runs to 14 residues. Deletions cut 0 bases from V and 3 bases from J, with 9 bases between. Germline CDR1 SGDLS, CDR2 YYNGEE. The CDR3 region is CASSVGAGDTEAFF. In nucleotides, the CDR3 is TGTGCCAGCAGCGTAGGCGCGGGAGACACTGAAGCTTTCTTT.

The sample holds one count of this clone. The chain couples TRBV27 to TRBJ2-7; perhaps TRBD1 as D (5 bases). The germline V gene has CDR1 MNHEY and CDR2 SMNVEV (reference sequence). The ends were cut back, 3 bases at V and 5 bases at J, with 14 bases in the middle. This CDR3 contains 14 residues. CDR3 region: CASSFQGVLNEQYF. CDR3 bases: TGTGCCAGCAGTTTCCAGGGTGTTCTAAACGAGCAGTACTTC.

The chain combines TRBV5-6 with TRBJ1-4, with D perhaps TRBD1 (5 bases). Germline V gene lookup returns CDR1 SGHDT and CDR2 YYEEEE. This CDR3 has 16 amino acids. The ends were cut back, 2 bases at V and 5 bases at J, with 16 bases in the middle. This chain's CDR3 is CASSFGPQGPNEKLFF. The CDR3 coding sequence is TGTGCCAGCAGCTTCGGGCCTCAGGGCCCAAATGAAAAACTGTTTTTT.